These T cell receptor beta chains were read from a single sample in a study of blood T cell repertoires in COVID-19. Some clones are missing from TCRdb's copy, which holds only in-frame ones; the method was immunoSEQ multiplex PCR. The sample lists about 420,000 clones, 85% to 90% occurring once. Sequenced material: peripheral blood. The receptors shown here come from a man aged 18 to 29 with COVID-19, enrolled during active disease. The CDR3 runs from the conserved cysteine through the conserved F or W. A D gene is named only where the DNA matches it firmly. Only part of the rows carry a size: once, few, many, or a class if the clone is expanded.

>NA|TRBV7-9|NA|TRBJ2-1
CASSLVRLFGEQFF
TGTGCCAGCAGCTTAGTGAGACTATTCGGTGAGCAGTTCTTC
>TRBD2|TRBV30|NA|TRBJ2-1
CAWSVLAGFNEQFF
TGTGCCTGGAGTGTGCTAGCGGGATTCAATGAGCAGTTCTTC
>TRBD1|TRBV24-1|NA|TRBJ2-1
CATSDSWDRDNEQFF
TGTGCCACCAGTGATTCTTGGGACAGGGACAATGAGCAGTTCTTC
>TRBD2|TRBV5-1|NA|TRBJ2-3
CASSPGGGRASTDTQYF
TGCGCCAGCAGCCCCGGCGGCGGGAGGGCTTCCACAGATACGCAGTATTTT
>TRBD2|TRBV2|NA|TRBJ2-1
CATSDGTSSYNEQFF
TGTGCCACCTCGGACGGGACTAGCTCCTACAATGAGCAGTTCTTC
>TRBD2|TRBV7-8|once|TRBJ2-5
CASSPSSGGVEETQYF
TGTGCCAGCAGCCCCTCCAGCGGGGGGGTTGAAGAGACCCAGTACTTC
>NA|TRBV30|NA|TRBJ1-5
CAYTRQFDQPQHF
TGTGCTTATACCCGACAGTTCGATCAGCCCCAGCATTTT
>NA|TRBV6-6|NA|TRBJ1-5
CASSRPKAPDGGDQPQHF
TGTGCCAGCAGTCGACCTAAGGCTCCGGACGGGGGAGATCAGCCCCAGCATTTT
>TRBD2|TRBV9|NA|TRBJ2-7
CASSALSSGRDEQYF
TGTGCCAGCAGCGCCCTTTCTAGCGGGCGCGACGAGCAGTACTTC
>TRBD2|TRBV14|NA|TRBJ2-1
CASSQERRGISYNEQFF
TGTGCCAGCAGCCAAGAAAGGCGGGGGATCTCCTACAATGAGCAGTTCTTC
>TRBD2|TRBV3-1/TRBV3-2|NA|TRBJ2-7
CASSPRLGLAVYEQYF
TGTGCCAGCAGCCCGCGTTTGGGACTAGCGGTCTACGAGCAGTACTTC
>NA|TRBV5-1|NA|TRBJ1-4
CASSLNTGSEEKLFF
TGCGCCAGCAGCTTGAACACAGGTTCGGAAGAAAAACTGTTTTTT
>NA|TRBV10-3|NA|TRBJ1-5
CAIKGDGINQPQHF
TGTGCCATCAAGGGAGACGGAATCAATCAGCCCCAGCATTTT
>TRBD1|TRBV18|NA|TRBJ2-7
CASSPGTGVSYEQYF
TGTGCCAGCTCCCCCGGGACAGGGGTCTCCTACGAGCAGTACTTC
>NA|TRBV27|NA|TRBJ2-7
CASSFTLRGSSYEQYF
TGTGCCAGCAGTTTCACCCTTCGCGGTAGCTCCTACGAGCAGTACTTC
>NA|TRBV7-3|NA|TRBJ2-2
CASSPRGAVNTGELFF
TGTGCCAGCAGCCCTCGCGGGGCGGTGAACACCGGGGAGCTGTTTTTT
>TRBD1|TRBV7-8|NA|TRBJ1-1
CASSLQGGNTEAFF
TGTGCCAGCAGCTTACAGGGGGGAAACACTGAAGCTTTCTTT
>NA|TRBV27|NA|TRBJ2-5
CASSFSSRRETQYF
TGTGCCAGCAGTTTTTCCAGTCGGAGGGAGACCCAGTACTTC
>TRBD1|TRBV13|once|TRBJ1-2
CASSLSAGGGYGYTF
TGTGCCAGCAGCTTATCGGCAGGGGGTGGCTATGGCTACACCTTC
>TRBD1|TRBV30|NA|TRBJ2-1
CACRTGRMDYNEQFF
TGTGCCTGTCGGACAGGGAGGATGGACTACAATGAGCAGTTCTTC
>NA|TRBV18|once|TRBJ1-1
CASSPPGLRAEAFF
TGTGCCAGCTCACCACCGGGCTTGAGGGCTGAAGCTTTCTTT
>TRBD2|TRBV24-1|NA|TRBJ2-2
CATSDGTSRSGELFF
TGTGCCACCAGTGACGGGACTAGCAGGTCCGGGGAGCTGTTTTTT
>NA|TRBV2|NA|TRBJ2-1
CASMGGEQFF
TGTGCCAGCATGGGGGGTGAGCAGTTCTTC
>NA|TRBV2|NA|TRBJ2-5
CASSNARRQETQYF
TGTGCCAGCAGTAATGCGAGGAGGCAAGAGACCCAGTACTTC
>NA|TRBV5-4|NA|TRBJ2-1
CASSLAGKLRNEQFF
TGTGCCAGCAGCTTGGCCGGGAAGCTGAGGAATGAGCAGTTCTTC
>TRBD1|TRBV7-9|NA|TRBJ2-5
CASSLARDSVETQYF
TGTGCCAGCAGCTTAGCCCGGGACAGTGTAGAGACCCAGTACTTC
>NA|TRBV20-1|NA|TRBJ2-7
CSASRGGPYEQYF
TGCAGTGCTAGTCGCGGGGGCCCCTACGAGCAGTACTTC
>NA|TRBV7-8|NA|TRBJ1-4
CASSAGEATNEKLFF
TGTGCCAGCAGCGCCGGGGAAGCAACTAATGAAAAACTGTTTTTT
>TRBD2|TRBV5-4|NA|TRBJ2-2
CASRPSGTHTGELFF
TGTGCCAGCAGACCAAGCGGGACCCACACCGGGGAGCTGTTTTTT
>TRBD1|TRBV4-2|NA|TRBJ2-7
CASSSSGTGDEQYF
TGTGCCAGCAGCTCATCCGGGACAGGGGACGAGCAGTACTTC
>NA|TRBV5-4|NA|TRBJ1-1
CASSWIGSPNTEAFF
TGTGCCAGCAGCTGGATTGGGAGTCCCAACACTGAAGCTTTCTTT
>NA|TRBV14|NA|TRBJ1-3
CASSHSDTIYF
TGTGCCAGCAGCCATTCGGACACCATATATTTT
>NA|TRBV4-1|NA|TRBJ2-1
CASSQEGGDRFYNEQFF
TGCGCCAGCAGCCAAGAGGGGGGGGACAGGTTCTACAATGAGCAGTTCTTC
>TRBD2|TRBV6-5|NA|TRBJ2-1
CASSYSSGGALEQFF
TGTGCCAGCAGTTACTCCAGCGGGGGGGCCCTCGAGCAGTTCTTC
>NA|TRBV6-2/TRBV6-3|NA|TRBJ2-2
CASSSRQENTGELFF
TGTGCCAGCAGCAGTAGACAGGAGAACACCGGGGAGCTGTTTTTT
>NA|TRBV7-9|NA|TRBJ1-2
CASTGQRDGYTF
TGTGCCAGCACCGGACAGAGGGATGGCTACACCTTC
>TRBD1|TRBV18|NA|TRBJ2-7
CASSHRDRGSYEQYF
TGTGCCAGCTCACACCGGGACAGGGGTTCCTACGAGCAGTACTTC
>NA|TRBV6-5|NA|TRBJ1-2
CASSPGSAANYGYTF
TGTGCCAGCAGCCCGGGGTCGGCGGCTAACTATGGCTACACCTTC
>TRBD2|TRBV18|NA|TRBJ2-5
CASSPGTSGRGQETQYF
TGTGCCAGCTCACCAGGGACTAGCGGGAGAGGACAAGAGACCCAGTACTTC
>TRBD1|TRBV7-6|NA|TRBJ1-4
CASSRGTAQGNEKLFF
TGTGCCAGCAGCCGCGGGACAGCGCAAGGGAATGAAAAACTGTTTTTT
>TRBD1|TRBV30|once|TRBJ2-6
CAWIGQGGSGANVLTF
TGTGCCTGGATAGGACAGGGGGGTTCCGGGGCCAACGTCCTGACTTTC
>TRBD2|TRBV3-1/TRBV3-2|NA|TRBJ2-5
CASSPLSGGVQETQYF
TGTGCCAGCAGCCCTCTTAGCGGGGGGGTTCAAGAGACCCAGTACTTC
>NA|TRBV19|NA|TRBJ1-2
CASSGTGPRDGYTF
TGTGCCAGTAGTGGAACCGGCCCTCGGGATGGCTACACCTTC
>TRBD1|TRBV19|many|TRBJ1-4
CASSIIESPRQGRNEKLFF
TGTGCCAGTAGTATAATTGAGTCGCCTCGACAGGGCCGGAATGAAAAACTGTTTTTT
>NA|TRBV20-1|NA|TRBJ2-3
CSASSVNRDTQYF
TGCAGTGCTAGTTCGGTCAATCGGGATACGCAGTATTTT
>NA|TRBV12-3/TRBV12-4|NA|TRBJ2-7
CASRAGPYEQYF
TGTGCCAGCAGGGCAGGTCCCTACGAGCAGTACTTC
>TRBD1|TRBV29-1|NA|TRBJ2-7
CSTPGQGAYEQYF
TGCAGCACCCCGGGACAGGGGGCCTACGAGCAGTACTTC
>NA|TRBV4-1|NA|TRBJ1-4
CASSQPRDTYEKLFF
TGCGCCAGCAGCCAGCCACGGGACACCTATGAAAAACTGTTTTTT
>NA|TRBV10-2|NA|TRBJ1-5
CASSYRNQPQHF
TGCGCCAGCAGCTACAGGAATCAGCCCCAGCATTTT
>TRBD2|TRBV5-1|once|TRBJ2-3
CASSDPSGTSGGSDTQYF
TGCGCCAGCAGCGACCCCTCCGGGACTAGTGGGGGGTCAGATACGCAGTATTTT
>TRBD1|TRBV6-6|NA|TRBJ1-6
CASSREQGYNSPLHF
TGTGCCAGCAGTCGAGAACAGGGGTACAATTCACCCCTCCACTTT
>NA|TRBV11-2|NA|TRBJ2-7
CASSLGNYYYEQYF
TGTGCCAGCAGCTTAGGTAACTACTACTACGAGCAGTACTTC
>TRBD2|TRBV5-4|NA|TRBJ2-5
CASSSLQRGGGEGETQYF
TGTGCCAGCAGCTCCCTACAACGGGGCGGGGGAGAGGGAGAGACCCAGTACTTC
>NA|TRBV6-5|NA|TRBJ2-3
CASTTGLADTQYF
TGTGCCAGCACCACCGGTCTTGCAGATACGCAGTATTTT
>TRBD1|TRBV27|NA|TRBJ1-1
CASSSMTGWRTEAFF
TGTGCCAGCAGTTCTATGACAGGGTGGCGCACTGAAGCTTTCTTT
>NA|TRBV7-9|NA|TRBJ2-7
CASSSPGNYEQYF
TGTGCCAGCAGCTCCCCAGGGAACTACGAGCAGTACTTC
>TRBD1|TRBV11-3|NA|TRBJ1-2
CASSAGTGPNYGYTF
TGTGCCAGCAGCGCCGGGACAGGTCCTAACTATGGCTACACCTTC
>TRBD1|TRBV18|NA|TRBJ1-1
CASSPTGATEAFF
TGTGCCAGCTCACCAACAGGGGCCACTGAAGCTTTCTTT
>TRBD1|TRBV27|NA|TRBJ1-4
CASRTGGQRLFF
TGTGCCAGCAGAACAGGGGGACAGAGACTGTTTTTT